This T cell receptor beta chain comes out of a study of blood T cell repertoires in COVID-19. This table comes from immunoSEQ multiplex PCR, and its TCRdb copy is limited to in-frame clones, with some not included. Among about 73,000 clones listed, over 70% were seen once. Germline V gene sequence: CDR1 SGHNT, CDR2 YYREEE (reference sequence). This CDR3 comprises 16 residues. Trimming cost V 3 bases and J 2 bases, with 15 bases left between them. This sequence joins TRBV5-4 and TRBJ1-5; D is possibly TRBD1 (5 bases). Sequencing input: peripheral blood. The TCR comes from a man in his fifties with active COVID-19. The CDR3 DNA reads as TGTGCCAGCAGCTCCTTCACCGAAGGGGGCAATCAGCCCCAGCATTTT. Translating gives CASSSFTEGGNQPQHF.